This record concerns one T cell receptor (beta chain) sequence. The specificity of this receptor is unknown. The record has no base qualities; no much larger clone is one base away. The data were taken from a study of blood T cell repertoires in COVID-19 (TCRdb year 2020). General notes on the study: The collaborator samples originated in the United States, Italy and Spain and spanned the acute and convalescent phases of COVID-19. Subjects who had been exposed to COVID-19, were actively infected with it, or had recovered from it provided the deeply sampled blood TCRbeta repertoires that made up the dataset. The samples were drawn from two sources: the first 160 participants of the ongoing ImmuneRACE study, and fewer than 1,500 subjects contributed by 6 global collaborators. Nearly every sample came with metadata listing a de-identified subject ID, COVID-19 status, age in years and sex. HLA class I and class II types, where available, came from metadata supplied by the sample provider rather than from assay-based typing. A freely available public database, intended as a resource for researchers studying the immune response to SARS-CoV-2, is where the repertoires were released. The material from the prospective study consisted of cDNA or gDNA derived from T cells, B-cell-depleted T cells, or PBMCs. General study outcomes and caveats: The quantity of clinical and demographic metadata differed by source and by participant and was supplied without curation.

The V end loses 7 bases and the J end loses 3 bases, and a stretch of 18 bases separates them. In the germline V gene, CDR1 corresponds to MDHEN and CDR2 to SYDVKM. From cysteine to phenylalanine, the CDR3 is 15 amino acids long. Only CDR3 DNA remains: 45 bases, in frame from the first base. The immunoSEQ Assay, a bias-controlled multiplex PCR, was used to amplify TCRbeta CDR3 regions from genomic DNA. The study's processing was this. Nucleated cell counts per sample were estimated from amplification of reference gene primers within the assay. To quantify the absolute abundance of each unique TCRbeta CDR3 rearrangement, sequence reads were collapsed and filtered. For each sample, productive Simpson clonality was calculated by taking the square root of Simpson's diversity index across productive rearrangements. Held by TCRdb, this immuneACCESS table contains in-frame sequences only and omits some clones. Under half of the omission traces to an unresolved V gene where checked; the cause of the rest is unknown. The V and J calls and the clone size are those of that table, but D and trimming were determined from the DNA. The sample table records 250,000 to 350,000 clones; 70% to 90% of these occur just once. The ten largest clones add up to approximately 5% of the sample.

Enrolling through a virtual design, the prospective study's participants ranged in age from roughly 18 to 95 years and lived across 24 United States geographic areas. In the prospective study, cohorts were assigned on the basis of participant-reported clinical history obtained from a screening survey and a study questionnaire. For ImmuneRACE Cohort 3, a participant was defined as recovered based on two consecutive negative NP/OP PCR tests, clearance by a healthcare professional, or resolution of symptoms. In the prospective study, whole blood, serum and a nasopharyngeal or oropharyngeal swab were collected from each participant by mobile phlebotomists. Participants in the prospective study had the option to provide additional blood draws and questionnaires over an approximately 2-month period. Prospective study blood samples were shipped either frozen or at room temperature before DNA extraction.

The rearranged chain carries TRBV28 and TRBJ1-1; a confident D gene designation cannot be given. Source material: PBMCs or T cells enriched from blood (not recorded which). This clonotype was sampled from a woman in her thirties who had recovered from COVID-19. Here the CDR3 is given as CASTTSASGYTEAFF. The nucleotide sequence is given as TGTGCCAGCACGACGTCGGCATCAGGTTACACTGAAGCTTTCTTT.